Detailed here is one TCR beta chain. Its antigen remains unidentified. This CDR3 is 13 amino acids long. Germline lookup yields CDR1 LNHDA and CDR2 SQIVND (reference sequence). Unmatched junction bases numbered 7, after V lost 9 bases and J lost 7 bases. This sample is part of a study of cytomegalovirus exposure and HLA in healthy donors. Study-wide results and limits: Clonal expansion, a later analysis showed, was greater in HLA-associated TCR beta chains than in equally common others.

The PCR contained 60 Vbeta and 13 Jbeta primers. The protocol was immunoSEQ multiplex PCR, while the TCRdb copy is restricted to in-frame clones and leaves out a portion. The data contain some 110,000 clones, around 76% of them singletons. The chain carries TRBV19 and TRBJ2-2, with 8 bases matching TRBD1. This TCR was recovered from a man aged 50-60 years in good health and CMV-seropositive. Sequenced material: PBMCs. DNA for the CDR3: TGTGCCAGCCGGGACAGGAGGGTCGGGGAGCTGTTTTTT. This sequence encodes CASRDRRVGELFF.